Listed here are 28 T cell receptor beta chains from one sample, sequenced in a study of T cells in tumors after PD-1 blockade. Assay used: immunoSEQ multiplex PCR; TCRdb lists only in-frame clones, some missing. Found here are 60,000 to 75,000 clones, approximately 74% of them singletons; the top ten hold approximately 4.5%. Sequencing was performed on PBMCs, taken after anti-PD-1 treatment. The receptors derive from a human donor with basal cell carcinoma.

J is TRBJ2-1 and V is TRBV5-1; D may be TRBD2 (7 bases). The CDR3 is 16 amino acids. Germline V gives CDR1 SGHRS, CDR2 YFSETQ. Trimming took 5 bases from V and 8 from J, leaving 23 bases between them. This chain's CDR3 is CASSWNSVTGGHEQFF. DNA for the CDR3: TGCGCCAGCAGTTGGAACTCTGTGACGGGGGGCCATGAGCAGTTCTTC.

This clone was detected only once. The chain joins TRBV29-1 to TRBJ1-3; perhaps TRBD1 as D (6 bases). Germline-derived CDR1 and CDR2 are SQVTM and ANQGSEA. The length of the CDR3 is 13 residues. V was pared by 1 base and J by 7 bases, with 11 bases between. Here the CDR3 DNA reads TGCAGCGTTGAAGGGGGAGGGGGTAACACCATATATTTT. Translated, it gives CSVEGGGGNTIYF.

V usage is TRBV4-1 and J usage is TRBJ2-2, with D unresolved. Germline V CDR1 and CDR2: MGHRA, YSYEKL. With 4 bases removed from V and 4 bases from J, the gap between germline ends came to 1 base. The CDR3 covers 11 residues. CDR3: CASSRTGELFF. CDR3 bases: TGCGCCAGCAGCCGCACCGGGGAGCTGTTTTTT.

This chain uses TRBV28 with TRBJ2-1; D not certain. The CDR3 runs to 13 residues. The germline CDR1 and CDR2 sequences are MDHEN and SYDVKM. V was cut by 3 bases and J by 4 bases, with 7 bases left in between. The CDR3 DNA reads as TGTGCCAGCAGTTTTGGGCCATACAATGAGCAGTTCTTC. As protein: CASSFGPYNEQFF.

The V call is TRBV5-1, the J call TRBJ2-7, with 7 positions matching TRBD1. In germline, CDR1 is SGHRS, CDR2 YFSETQ. The V and J ends lost 5 bases and 3 bases, in that order; junction bases with no gene match: 2. The CDR3 spans 12 residues. CDR3 sequence reads: CASSGTDYEQYF. The DNA for the CDR3 is TGCGCCAGCAGTGGGACAGACTACGAGCAGTACTTC.

The rearrangement uses TRBV15 and TRBJ2-5; 10 nucleotides line up with TRBD2. CDR3 length equals 16 residues. V lost 1 base, J lost 1 base, and 3 bases stayed unmatched. CDR1 LNHNV and CDR2 YYDKDF come from the germline V gene (reference sequence). The CDR3 nucleotides read TGTGCCACCAGCAGAGGGCTAGCGGGGGCCCAAGAGACCCAGTACTTC. Its translation: CATSRGLAGAQETQYF.

This chain joins TRBV18 and TRBJ2-3; no definite D call. CDR3 length equals 12 residues. Trimming stripped 4 bases from V and 2 bases from J, with 4 bases between. The V gene's germline CDR1 is KGHSH and CDR2 LQKENI. The CDR3 here is CASSLNTDTQYF. CDR3 DNA sequence: TGTGCCAGCTCACTAAACACAGATACGCAGTATTTT.

The CDR3 loop is CASRAVSYEQYF. In DNA form, the CDR3 reads TGTGCCAGCCGGGCAGTTTCCTACGAGCAGTACTTC. The gene calls are TRBV2 and TRBJ2-7; D gene ambiguous. V was shortened by 8 bases and J by 1 base, with 9 bases between the two germline ends. Germline V CDR1 and CDR2: SNHLY, FYNNEI. CDR3 length: 12 amino acids.

The genes are TRBV2 and TRBJ1-2, with D possibly being TRBD1 (6 bases). The CDR3 is 14 amino acids. The ends were cut back, 3 bases at V and 10 bases at J, with 18 bases in the middle. Germline V gives CDR1 SNHLY, CDR2 FYNNEI. The CDR3, as DNA: TGTGCCAGCAGTGATATTGGGGGCCAAGTGGCCTACACCTTC. Its protein product is CASSDIGGQVAYTF.

The rearrangement uses TRBV7-9 and TRBJ2-3, with TRBD1 as a possible D gene (6 bases). This CDR3 spans 16 amino acids. Deletions cut 5 bases from V and 1 base from J, with 16 bases between. Germline values: CDR1 SEHNR, CDR2 FQNEAQ (reference sequence). The CDR3 DNA is TGTGCCAGCAGCCCCCGGGACAAGCTGGGCACAGATACGCAGTATTTT. As protein: CASSPRDKLGTDTQYF.

The chain links TRBV24-1 to TRBJ2-1; D is ambiguous. Trimming took off 4 bases at V and 5 bases at J, with 11 bases between the two ends. The germline gives CDR1 KGHDR, CDR2 SFDVKD. The CDR3 runs to 14 residues. CDR3 coding DNA: TGTGCCACCAGTGACCCTGCCCGAAACAATGAGCAGTTCTTC. It specifies CATSDPARNNEQFF.

The chain combines TRBV18 with TRBJ1-2; no clear D gene. CDR1 and CDR2 from the germline V gene are KGHSH and LQKENI. Between the trimmed V and J ends, which lost 4 bases and 3 bases, there was a span of 9 bases. This CDR3 comprises 13 residues. In DNA form, the CDR3 reads TGTGCCAGCTCACTCGAACCGGACTATGGCTACACCTTC. It specifies CASSLEPDYGYTF.

There are a few counts of this clone. V gene TRBV3-1 (or the pseudogene TRBV3-2) combines with J gene TRBJ2-1; D remains unclear. Per the germline V gene, CDR1 is LGHDT and CDR2 is YNNKEL (reference sequence). CDR3 length: 15 amino acids. Trimming removed 4 bases from V and 5 bases from J, with 15 bases in between. As DNA, the CDR3 is TGTGCCAGCAGCCTGTATCTATCGATCCACAATGAGCAGTTCTTC. Its protein is CASSLYLSIHNEQFF.

V is TRBV3-1 (or the pseudogene TRBV3-2) and J is TRBJ2-3; 11 bases align to TRBD2. From germline, CDR1 is LGHDT and CDR2 YNNKEL (reference sequence). With V trimmed by 1 base and J by 7 bases, 4 bases remained unmatched. CDR3 length equals 15 residues. CDR3 coding DNA: TGTGCCAGCAGCCAAGTAGCGGGGGGGCCGTATACGCAGTATTTT. Encoded protein: CASSQVAGGPYTQYF.

This clone was found a few times. The chain recombines TRBV5-4 with TRBJ2-7; 11 nucleotides align to TRBD2. This CDR3 contains 15 residues. V shed 4 bases and J 0 bases; nucleotides not matched to a gene: 3. In germline, CDR1 is SGHNT, CDR2 YYREEE (reference sequence). As DNA, the CDR3 is TGTGCCAGCAGCATTAGCGGGGGGGCCTCCTACGAGCAGTACTTC. Encoded protein: CASSISGGASYEQYF.

The V gene is TRBV6-5, the J gene TRBJ1-1, with D uncertain. V was trimmed by 6 bases and J by 1 base, leaving 9 bases between them. Germline V CDR1 and CDR2: MNHEY, SVGAGI. This CDR3 contains 13 residues. The CDR3 is CASRPTRNTEAFF. The CDR3 nucleotides are TGTGCCAGCAGACCGACACGGAACACTGAAGCTTTCTTT.

This clone has just a few counts. The rearrangement links TRBV28 to TRBJ2-7; 10 nucleotides line up with TRBD2. Trimming cost V 7 bases and J 3 bases; bases outside gene matches: 9. The CDR3 runs 15 residues. Germline-derived CDR1 and CDR2 are MDHEN and SYDVKM. The CDR3 DNA reads TGTGCCAGCAATAGCGGGGGGTCTGCGATCTACGAGCAGTACTTC. Protein: CASNSGGSAIYEQYF.

The chain recombines TRBV6-1 with TRBJ2-7; tentative D call: TRBD1 (5 bases). V lost 1 base, J lost 5 bases, and 6 bases lay in between. CDR1 is MNHNS, CDR2 SASEGT, per germline. The CDR3 sequence is 12 residues long. CDR3 DNA: TGTGCCAGCAGTGAAGAAGGGGACGAGCAGTACTTC. It specifies CASSEEGDEQYF.

The chain employs TRBV27 and TRBJ1-2; D gene unclear. Germline V gene lookup returns CDR1 MNHEY and CDR2 SMNVEV (reference sequence). V lost 6 bases and J lost 2, with 13 bases in between. The CDR3 runs 14 residues. The CDR3 coding sequence is TGTGCCAGCAGGGGCCTCGGGCAGAACTATGGCTACACCTTC. This codes for CASRGLGQNYGYTF.

This chain joins TRBV27 and TRBJ1-1; a weak D match, TRBD1 (5 bases). Germline V gene lookup returns CDR1 MNHEY and CDR2 SMNVEV (reference sequence). V was shortened by 6 bases and J by 4 bases, with 18 bases between the two germline ends. This CDR3 spans 15 amino acids. This CDR3 is CASRNFKGRGTEAFF. CDR3 sequence (DNA): TGTGCCAGCAGGAATTTTAAGGGGCGGGGCACTGAAGCTTTCTTT.

The chain uses TRBV21-1 and TRBJ1-4. TRBV21-1 is a listed pseudogene. The CDR3 is 11 residues long. The CDR3 region is CASSTWKKLFF. The CDR3 DNA reads TGTGCCAGCAGCACTTGGAAAAAACTGTTTTTT.

This clone was seen once. The chain employs TRBV19 and TRBJ1-3, with D possibly being TRBD1 (6 bases). Germline V gives CDR1 LNHDA, CDR2 SQIVND (reference sequence). With 7 bases removed from V and 0 bases from J, the gap between germline ends came to 16 bases. The CDR3 is 16 residues long. The CDR3: CASNPWGGSSGNTIYF. The CDR3 DNA reads as TGTGCCAGTAACCCCTGGGGGGGCAGCTCTGGAAACACCATATATTTT.

V is TRBV5-1 and J is TRBJ2-7, with D possibly being TRBD1 or TRBD2 (6 bases each). V lost 2 bases, J lost 2 bases, and 11 bases lay in between. The CDR3 length is 14 residues. CDR1 and CDR2 (germline): SGHRS, YFSETQ. The CDR3 reads CASSFGGQTYEQYF. CDR3 nucleotide sequence: TGCGCCAGCAGCTTTGGGGGGCAAACCTACGAGCAGTACTTC.

This clone was counted between two and nine times. The gene calls are TRBV6-5 and TRBJ2-2; 7 nucleotides align to TRBD2. CDR3 length: 15 amino acids. CDR1 and CDR2 (germline): MNHEY, SVGAGI. V was pared by 6 bases and J by 6 bases, with 10 bases of the junction left unmatched. This chain's CDR3 is CASSSLASGSGELFF. The CDR3 nucleotides read TGTGCCAGCAGCTCCCTGGCTAGCGGATCCGGGGAGCTGTTTTTT.

The chain combines TRBV24-1 with TRBJ1-5; weak D call: TRBD1 (5 bases). V was clipped by 5 bases and J by 8 bases, with 15 bases between them. Germline values: CDR1 KGHDR, CDR2 SFDVKD. CDR3 length equals 14 residues. CDR3 protein: CATSGGGTGEPQHF. DNA for the CDR3: TGTGCCACCAGTGGGGGGGGTACCGGTGAGCCCCAGCATTTT.

The chain recombines TRBV6-6 with TRBJ2-3, with 11 bases identical to TRBD2. This CDR3 is 16 amino acids long. The trim removed 0 bases at V and 6 bases at J, leaving 5 bases unmatched. Germline V CDR1 and CDR2: MNHNY, SVGAGI (reference sequence). The CDR3 is CASSYSRSGGADTQYF. In DNA form, the CDR3 reads TGTGCCAGCAGTTACTCGCGTAGCGGGGGGGCGGATACGCAGTATTTT.

In this sample, this clone turned up a few times. The chain employs TRBV29-1 and TRBJ1-2, with D hard to call. This CDR3 is 11 amino acids long. V was pared by 2 bases and J by 10 bases, with 11 bases between. CDR1 and CDR2 from the germline V gene are SQVTM and ANQGSEA. The CDR3 DNA is TGCAGCGTTGAATTGAACAACCTCTACACCTTC. Protein product: CSVELNNLYTF.

J is TRBJ2-3 and V is TRBV5-5; weak D call: TRBD2 (5 bases). Germline values: CDR1 SGHKS, CDR2 YYEKEE (reference sequence). The ends were cut back, 4 bases at V and 4 bases at J, with 13 bases in the middle. CDR3 size: 14 residues. DNA of the CDR3: TGTGCCAGCAGCCCACCGCGGGCGGCAGATACGCAGTATTTT. This gives the protein CASSPPRAADTQYF.